The sequence of this TCR beta chain was determined in a study of chemoradiotherapy in HPV16-positive cancers. Study-level points and caveats: Non-HPV-specific T cells did not expand in tumors during treatment, whereas candidate HPV-specific clones and E7-related motifs did.

This clone has just a few counts. Its specificity is not known. From germline, CDR1 is MGHRA and CDR2 YSYEKL. CDR3 length: 15 residues. V was clipped by 0 bases and J by 5 bases, with 13 bases between them. This table comes from immunoSEQ multiplex PCR, and its TCRdb copy is limited to in-frame clones, with some not included. The sample shows about 5,600 clones, around 84% of them seen only once. This chain joins TRBV4-1 and TRBJ1-1, with D unresolved. The TCR comes from a human donor with HPV-associated anogenital cancer. Sequenced material: tumor tissue, taken from a patient who underwent chemoradiotherapy. The DNA of the CDR3 is TGCGCCAGCAGCCAAGATCCAACCTCGAGGACTGAAGCTTTCTTT. It specifies CASSQDPTSRTEAFF.